This T cell receptor (beta chain) emerged from a study of cytomegalovirus exposure and HLA in healthy donors. Study-wide results and caveats: The investigators catalogued under 200 TCR beta chains as cytomegalovirus-associated. Solely CMV serostatus was available to characterize immune exposure. Sequencing probably produced one cluster of sequence variants that were highly shared. In a later analysis, TCR association rates varied by HLA locus: DRB1 most, HLA-C fewest.

As regards this clone: What it recognizes is unknown.

The CDR3 is made up of 14 amino acids. Losses at the gene ends were 5 bases for V and 3 bases for J; bases not matched to a gene: 5. CDR1 and CDR2 from the germline V gene are MNHNY and SVGAGI (reference sequence). PCR amplification relied on 60 Vbeta primers (plus 13 Jbeta primers). Produced via immunoSEQ multiplex PCR; TCRdb's table is partial and in-frame only. The data show over 120,000 clones, about 80% seen once. The specimen sequenced was PBMCs. This chain connects TRBV6-6 to TRBJ2-5; TRBD1 agrees at 8 bases. This TCR came from a middle-aged man in good health and CMV-seronegative. The CDR3 here is CASSKGQAKETQYF. The CDR3, as DNA: TGTGCCAGCAGTAAGGGACAGGCCAAAGAGACCCAGTACTTC.